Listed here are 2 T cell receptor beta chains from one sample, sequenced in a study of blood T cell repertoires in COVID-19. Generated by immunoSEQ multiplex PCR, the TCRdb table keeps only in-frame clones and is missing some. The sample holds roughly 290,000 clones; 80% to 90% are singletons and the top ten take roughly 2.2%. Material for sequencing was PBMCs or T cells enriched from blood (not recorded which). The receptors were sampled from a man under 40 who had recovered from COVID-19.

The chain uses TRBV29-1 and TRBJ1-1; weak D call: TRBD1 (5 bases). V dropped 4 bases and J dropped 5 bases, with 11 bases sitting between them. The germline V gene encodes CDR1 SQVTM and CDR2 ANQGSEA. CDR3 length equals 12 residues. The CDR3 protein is CSVVQGRTEAFF. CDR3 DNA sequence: TGCAGCGTTGTCCAGGGAAGGACTGAAGCTTTCTTT.

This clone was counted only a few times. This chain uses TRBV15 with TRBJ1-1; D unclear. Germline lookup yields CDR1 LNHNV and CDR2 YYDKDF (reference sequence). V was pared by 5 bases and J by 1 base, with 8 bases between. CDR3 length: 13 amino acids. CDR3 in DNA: TGTGCCACCAGCTCCGACACGAACACTGAAGCTTTCTTT. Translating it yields CATSSDTNTEAFF.